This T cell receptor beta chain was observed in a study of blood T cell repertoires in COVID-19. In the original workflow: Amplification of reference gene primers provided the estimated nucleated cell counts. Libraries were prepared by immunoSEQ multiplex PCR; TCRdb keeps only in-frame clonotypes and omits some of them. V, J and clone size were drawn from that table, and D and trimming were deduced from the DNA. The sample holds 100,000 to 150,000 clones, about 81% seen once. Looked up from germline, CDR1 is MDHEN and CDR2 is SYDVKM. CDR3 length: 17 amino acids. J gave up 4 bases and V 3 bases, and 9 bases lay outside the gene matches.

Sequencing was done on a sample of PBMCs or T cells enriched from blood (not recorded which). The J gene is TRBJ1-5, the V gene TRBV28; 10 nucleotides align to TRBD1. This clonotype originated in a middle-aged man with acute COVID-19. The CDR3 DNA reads TGTGCCAGCAGTTTTCTTTGGGGACAGGGGCCTAATCAGCCCCAGCATTTT. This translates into CASSFLWGQGPNQPQHF.